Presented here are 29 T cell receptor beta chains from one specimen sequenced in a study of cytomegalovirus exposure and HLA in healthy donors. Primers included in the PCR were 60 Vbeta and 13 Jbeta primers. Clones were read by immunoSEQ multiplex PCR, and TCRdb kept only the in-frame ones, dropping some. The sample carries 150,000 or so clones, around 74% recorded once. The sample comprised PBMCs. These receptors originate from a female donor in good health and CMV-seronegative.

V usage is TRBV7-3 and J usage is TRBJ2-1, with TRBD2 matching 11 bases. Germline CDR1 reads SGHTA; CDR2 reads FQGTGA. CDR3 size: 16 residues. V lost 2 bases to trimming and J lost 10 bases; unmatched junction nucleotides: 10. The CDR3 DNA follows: TGTGCCAGCAGCTTAGTTAGCGGGGGGGCCTCCAGGGAGCAGTTCTTC. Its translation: CASSLVSGGASREQFF.

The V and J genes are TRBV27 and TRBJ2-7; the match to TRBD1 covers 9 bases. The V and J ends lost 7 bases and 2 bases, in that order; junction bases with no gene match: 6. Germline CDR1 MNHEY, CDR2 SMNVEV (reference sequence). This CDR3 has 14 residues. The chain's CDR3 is CASKRQGVPYEQYF. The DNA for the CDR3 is TGTGCCAGCAAAAGACAGGGGGTCCCCTACGAGCAGTACTTC.

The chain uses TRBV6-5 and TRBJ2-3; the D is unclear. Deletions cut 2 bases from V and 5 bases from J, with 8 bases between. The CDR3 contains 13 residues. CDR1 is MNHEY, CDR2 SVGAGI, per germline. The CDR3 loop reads CASSYTPQDTQYF. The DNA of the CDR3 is TGTGCCAGCAGTTACACTCCCCAAGATACGCAGTATTTT.

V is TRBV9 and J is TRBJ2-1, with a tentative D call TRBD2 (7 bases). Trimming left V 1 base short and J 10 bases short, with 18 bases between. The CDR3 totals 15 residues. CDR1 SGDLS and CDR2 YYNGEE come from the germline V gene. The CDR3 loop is CASSVRGGARAEQFF. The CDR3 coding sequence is TGTGCCAGCAGCGTACGAGGGGGGGCCCGCGCGGAGCAGTTCTTC.

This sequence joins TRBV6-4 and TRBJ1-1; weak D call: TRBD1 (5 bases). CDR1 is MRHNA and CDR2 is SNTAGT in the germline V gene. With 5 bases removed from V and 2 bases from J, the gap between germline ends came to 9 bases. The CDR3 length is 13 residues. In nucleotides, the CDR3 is TGTGCCAGCAGTACACAGGTAAACACTGAAGCTTTCTTT. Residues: CASSTQVNTEAFF.

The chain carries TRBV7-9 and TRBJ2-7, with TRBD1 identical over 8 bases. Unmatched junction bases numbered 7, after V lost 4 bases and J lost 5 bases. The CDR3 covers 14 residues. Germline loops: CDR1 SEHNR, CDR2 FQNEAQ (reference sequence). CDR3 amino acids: CASSSTGGPHEQYF. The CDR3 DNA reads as TGTGCCAGCAGCTCAACAGGGGGTCCGCACGAGCAGTACTTC.

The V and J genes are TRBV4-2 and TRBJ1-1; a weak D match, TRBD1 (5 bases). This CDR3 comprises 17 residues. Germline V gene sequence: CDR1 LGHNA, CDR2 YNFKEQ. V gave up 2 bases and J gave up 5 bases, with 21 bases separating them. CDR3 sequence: CASSQLVRGGLRTEAFF. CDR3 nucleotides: TGTGCCAGCAGCCAACTTGTTCGGGGGGGACTGCGGACTGAAGCTTTCTTT.

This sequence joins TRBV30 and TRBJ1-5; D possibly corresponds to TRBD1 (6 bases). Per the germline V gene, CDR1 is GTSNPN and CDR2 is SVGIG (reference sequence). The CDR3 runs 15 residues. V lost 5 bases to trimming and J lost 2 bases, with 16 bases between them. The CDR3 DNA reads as TGTGCCTGGGCCCCTGGGGCAGGGGGCAATCAGCCCCAGCATTTT. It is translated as CAWAPGAGGNQPQHF.

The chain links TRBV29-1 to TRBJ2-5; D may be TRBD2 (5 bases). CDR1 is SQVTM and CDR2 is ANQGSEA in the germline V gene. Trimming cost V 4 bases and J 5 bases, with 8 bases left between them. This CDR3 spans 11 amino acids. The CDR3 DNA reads TGCAGCGTTGCACCGGGGGAGACCCAGTACTTC. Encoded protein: CSVAPGETQYF. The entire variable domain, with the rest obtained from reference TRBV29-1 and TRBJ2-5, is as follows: SAVISQKPSRDICQRGTSLTIQCQVDSQVTMMFWYRQQPGQSLTLIATANQGSEATYESGFVIDKFPISRPNLTFSTLTVSNMSPEDSSIYLCSVAPGETQYFGPGTRLLVL.

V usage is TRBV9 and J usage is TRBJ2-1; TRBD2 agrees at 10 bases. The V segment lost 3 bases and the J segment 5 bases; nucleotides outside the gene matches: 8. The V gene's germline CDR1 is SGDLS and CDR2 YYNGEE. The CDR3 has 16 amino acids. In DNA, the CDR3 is TGTGCCAGCAGCGGGGTCGCTAGCGGGGGTCACAATGAGCAGTTCTTC. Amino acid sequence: CASSGVASGGHNEQFF.

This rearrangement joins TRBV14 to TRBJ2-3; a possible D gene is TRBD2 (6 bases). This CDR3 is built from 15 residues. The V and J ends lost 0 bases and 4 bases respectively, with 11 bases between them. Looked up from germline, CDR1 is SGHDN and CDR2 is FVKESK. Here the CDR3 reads CASSQELAKSDTQYF. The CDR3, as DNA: TGTGCCAGCAGCCAAGAACTAGCCAAATCAGATACGCAGTATTTT.

The CDR3, as DNA: TGTGCCAGCAGCTTATCGGGAGTGGGGGAGACCCAGTACTTC. Amino acids: CASSLSGVGETQYF. The chain carries TRBV7-2 and TRBJ2-5; maybe TRBD2 (6 bases). Germline V lookup: CDR1 SGHTA, CDR2 FQGNSA. The CDR3 loop spans 14 amino acids. V lost 2 bases, J lost 5 bases, and 12 bases lay in between.

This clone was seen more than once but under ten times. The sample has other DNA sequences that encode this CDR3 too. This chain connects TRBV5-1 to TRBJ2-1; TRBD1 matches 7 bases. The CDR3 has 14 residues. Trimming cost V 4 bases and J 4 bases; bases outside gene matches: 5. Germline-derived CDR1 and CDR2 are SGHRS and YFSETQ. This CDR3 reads CASSTGDSYNEQFF. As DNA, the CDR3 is TGCGCCAGCAGCACCGGGGACAGTTACAATGAGCAGTTCTTC.

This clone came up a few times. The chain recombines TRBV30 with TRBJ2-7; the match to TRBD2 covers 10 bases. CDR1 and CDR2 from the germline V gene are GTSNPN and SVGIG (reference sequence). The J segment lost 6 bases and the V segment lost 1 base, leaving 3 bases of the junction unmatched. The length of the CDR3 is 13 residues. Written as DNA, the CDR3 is TGTGCCTGGAGTGCTAGCGGGAGTAGCGAGCAGTACTTC. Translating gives CAWSASGSSEQYF.

CDR3 DNA sequence: TGTGCCAGCTCACCGTCAGGGAGGGTCTATGGCTACACCTTC. This encodes CASSPSGRVYGYTF. The gene calls are TRBV18 and TRBJ1-2; the D gene is possibly TRBD1 (5 bases). The CDR3 consists of 14 residues. Looked up from germline, CDR1 is KGHSH and CDR2 is LQKENI. V lost 3 bases to trimming and J lost 4 bases, with 12 bases between them. Using reference TRBV18 and TRBJ1-2 for the parts outside the CDR3, the full variable domain is NAGVMQNPRHLVRRRGQEARLRCSPMKGHSHVYWYRQLPEEGLKFMVYLQKENIIDESGMPKERFSAEFPKEGPSILRIQQVVRGDSAAYFCASSPSGRVYGYTFGSGTRLTVV.

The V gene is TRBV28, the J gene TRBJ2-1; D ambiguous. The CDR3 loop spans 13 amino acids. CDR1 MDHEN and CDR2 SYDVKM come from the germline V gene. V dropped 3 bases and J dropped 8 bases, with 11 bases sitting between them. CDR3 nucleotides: TGTGCCAGCAGTTTTAGGCGGAGCCATGAGCAGTTCTTC. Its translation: CASSFRRSHEQFF.

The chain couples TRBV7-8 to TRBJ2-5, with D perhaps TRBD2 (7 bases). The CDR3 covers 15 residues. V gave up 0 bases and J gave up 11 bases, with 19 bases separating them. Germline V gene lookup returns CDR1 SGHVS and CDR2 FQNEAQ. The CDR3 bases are TGTGCCAGCAGCTTAGCGTTCGCAGGGAGGGGGGAGCAGTACTTC. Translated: CASSLAFAGRGEQYF.

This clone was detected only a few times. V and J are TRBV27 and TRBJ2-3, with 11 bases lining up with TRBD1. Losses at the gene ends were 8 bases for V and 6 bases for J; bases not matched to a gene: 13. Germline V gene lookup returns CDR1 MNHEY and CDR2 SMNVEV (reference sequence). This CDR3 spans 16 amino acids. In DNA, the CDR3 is TGTGCCAGCCGTAAACTCCGGGACAGGGGGAGGGATACGCAGTATTTT. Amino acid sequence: CASRKLRDRGRDTQYF.

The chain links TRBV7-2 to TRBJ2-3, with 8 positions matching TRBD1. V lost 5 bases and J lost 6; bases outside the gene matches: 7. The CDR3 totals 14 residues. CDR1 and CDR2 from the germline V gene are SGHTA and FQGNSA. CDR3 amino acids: CASSGQGRKDTQYF. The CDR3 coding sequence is TGTGCCAGCAGCGGACAGGGTAGAAAGGATACGCAGTATTTT.

CDR3 loop: CASSPMREGYTF. For the CDR3, the DNA is TGTGCCAGCTCACCAATGCGGGAGGGCTACACCTTC. The chain couples TRBV18 to TRBJ1-2; D gene unclear. CDR1 is KGHSH and CDR2 is LQKENI in the germline V gene. Trimming left V 2 bases short and J 8 bases short, with 9 bases between. This CDR3 region has 12 residues.

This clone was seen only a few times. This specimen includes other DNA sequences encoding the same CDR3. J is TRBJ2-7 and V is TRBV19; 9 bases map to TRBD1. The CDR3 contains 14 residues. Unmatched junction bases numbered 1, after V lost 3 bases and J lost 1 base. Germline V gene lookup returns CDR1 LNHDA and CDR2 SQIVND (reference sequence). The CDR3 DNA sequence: TGTGCCAGTAGTATTGGGACAGGGTCCTACGAGCAGTACTTC. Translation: CASSIGTGSYEQYF.

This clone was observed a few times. The CDR3, as DNA: TGTGCCAGCAGCCGACAGGGTGGGCCCTACGAGCAGTACTTC. Protein product: CASSRQGGPYEQYF. The rearrangement joins TRBV11-3 to TRBJ2-5, with 7 nucleotides matching TRBD1. The DNA end lines up better with TRBJ2-7; the J call may be wrong. CDR3 size: 14 residues. Germline lookup yields CDR1 SGHNT and CDR2 YENEEA.

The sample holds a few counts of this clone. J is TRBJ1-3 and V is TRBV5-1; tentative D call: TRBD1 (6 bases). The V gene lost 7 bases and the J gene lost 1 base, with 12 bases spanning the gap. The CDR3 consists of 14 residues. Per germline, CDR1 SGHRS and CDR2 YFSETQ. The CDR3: CASRPTGSGNTIYF. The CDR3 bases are TGCGCCAGCCGTCCGACAGGTTCTGGAAACACCATATATTTT.

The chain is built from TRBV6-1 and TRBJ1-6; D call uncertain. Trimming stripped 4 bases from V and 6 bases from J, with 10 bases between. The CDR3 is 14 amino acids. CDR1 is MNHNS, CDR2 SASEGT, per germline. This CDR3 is CASSVGFGNSPLHF. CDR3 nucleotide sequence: TGTGCCAGCAGTGTCGGTTTCGGTAATTCACCCCTCCACTTT.

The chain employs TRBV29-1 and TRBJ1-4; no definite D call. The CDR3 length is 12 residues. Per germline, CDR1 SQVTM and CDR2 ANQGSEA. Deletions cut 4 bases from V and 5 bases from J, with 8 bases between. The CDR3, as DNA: TGCAGCGTTGTTAGCGGGAATGAAAAACTGTTTTTT. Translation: CSVVSGNEKLFF.

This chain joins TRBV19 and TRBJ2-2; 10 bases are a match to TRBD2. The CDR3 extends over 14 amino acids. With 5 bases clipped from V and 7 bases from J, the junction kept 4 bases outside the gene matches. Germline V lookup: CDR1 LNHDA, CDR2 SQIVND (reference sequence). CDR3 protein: CASSSSGRFGELFF. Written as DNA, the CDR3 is TGTGCCAGTAGTTCTAGCGGGAGATTCGGGGAGCTGTTTTTT.

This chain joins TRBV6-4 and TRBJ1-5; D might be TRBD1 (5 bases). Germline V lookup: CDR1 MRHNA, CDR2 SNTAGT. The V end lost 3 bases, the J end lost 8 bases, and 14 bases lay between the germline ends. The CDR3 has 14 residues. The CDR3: CASSEGGGREPQHF. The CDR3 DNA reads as TGTGCCAGCAGTGAAGGTGGGGGGAGAGAGCCCCAGCATTTT.

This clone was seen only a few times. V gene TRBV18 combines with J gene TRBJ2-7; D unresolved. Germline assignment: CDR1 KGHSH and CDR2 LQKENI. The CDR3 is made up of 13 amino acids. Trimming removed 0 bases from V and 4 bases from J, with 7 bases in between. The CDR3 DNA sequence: TGTGCCAGCTCACCACCGGTCCGGTACGAGCAGTACTTC. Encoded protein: CASSPPVRYEQYF. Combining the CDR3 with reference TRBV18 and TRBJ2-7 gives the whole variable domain NAGVMQNPRHLVRRRGQEARLRCSPMKGHSHVYWYRQLPEEGLKFMVYLQKENIIDESGMPKERFSAEFPKEGPSILRIQQVVRGDSAAYFCASSPPVRYEQYFGPGTRLTVT.

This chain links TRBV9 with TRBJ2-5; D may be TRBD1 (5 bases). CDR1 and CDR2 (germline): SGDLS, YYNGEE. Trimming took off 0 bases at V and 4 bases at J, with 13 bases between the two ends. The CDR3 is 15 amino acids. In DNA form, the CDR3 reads TGTGCCAGCAGCGTAGGGCCAGGGTCGCCAGAGACCCAGTACTTC. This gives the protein CASSVGPGSPETQYF.